One T cell receptor beta chain is described in this entry. The antigen is unknown. This sample is drawn from a study of shared clonotypes between healthy human individuals. Study as a whole: Each donor contributed plates that comprised three CD4 naive, three CD4 memory, two CD8 naive and one CD8 memory.

Original methodology: Filtering of immunoSEQ junctional sequences could not match full-length read filtering. Here immunoSEQ multiplex PCR was the method, and the copy in TCRdb shows in-frame clones only, minus some. V, J and clone size derive from that table, while D and trimming were established from the DNA sequence. The table shows roughly 1,600,000 clones, with 98% to 99% occurring only once. Nashville, Tennessee was home to all donors, each a Caucasian adult. Study results and caveats: Larger estimated richness was generally recorded for naive subsets relative to memory subsets.

Germline V gives CDR1 MRHNA, CDR2 SNTAGT. This CDR3 spans 15 amino acids. The V gene end was trimmed by 5 bases and the J gene end by 8 bases; junction bases not matched to a gene: 10. This receptor was obtained from a man aged 25-45 years in good health. Sequencing input: naive CD4+ T cells sorted from blood. Subset given: CD45RA+ positively selected. The chain links TRBV6-4 to TRBJ2-1; 9 bases fit TRBD2. CDR3 region: CASSLGLAGRDEQFF. CDR3 sequence (DNA): TGTGCCAGCAGTCTAGGGCTAGCGGGACGAGATGAGCAGTTCTTC.